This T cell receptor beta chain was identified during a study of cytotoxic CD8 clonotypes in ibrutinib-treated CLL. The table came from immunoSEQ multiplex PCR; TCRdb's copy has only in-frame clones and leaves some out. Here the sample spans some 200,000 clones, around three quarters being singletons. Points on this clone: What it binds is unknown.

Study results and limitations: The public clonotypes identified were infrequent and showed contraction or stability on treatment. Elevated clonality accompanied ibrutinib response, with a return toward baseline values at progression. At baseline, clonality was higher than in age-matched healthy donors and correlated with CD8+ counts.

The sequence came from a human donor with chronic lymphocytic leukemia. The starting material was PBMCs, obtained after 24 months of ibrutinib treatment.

The CDR3 coding sequence is TGTGCCAGCAGGAAGACGGAAGGCAATGAAAAACTGTTTTTT. The encoded protein is CASRKTEGNEKLFF. V gene TRBV5-6 combines with J gene TRBJ1-4; no definite D call. CDR1 and CDR2 from the germline V gene are SGHDT and YYEEEE. This CDR3 spans 14 amino acids. With 5 bases removed from V and 5 bases from J, the gap between germline ends came to 13 bases.